Below are 11 T cell receptor beta chains sequenced from a single sample in a study of CD4 T cells in lung cancer. After approximately twelve days with mutant 27-mer peptides, PBMCs were restimulated with peptide-pulsed autologous B cells. After restimulation with peptide-pulsed B cells, live T cells secreting IFNgamma were sorted. Limiting-dilution expansion used approximately 3 or 10 sorted cells per well for roughly 14 to 22 days. Clones were read by immunoSEQ multiplex PCR, and TCRdb kept only the in-frame ones, dropping some. The listing contains roughly 36 clones. No antigens are known for them. The sequencing input was a CD4+ T cell line or clone grown in culture. The receptor set was obtained from a human donor with non-small cell lung cancer. Some clones in this sample may be carry-over from other donors' samples.

The chain is built from TRBV23-1 and TRBJ1-2; 7 bases align to TRBD1. TRBV23-1 is sorted into the ORF group, with uncertain function. The CDR3 is made up of 16 amino acids. V trimming: 6 bases; J trimming: 4 bases; junction bases outside the gene matches: 14. CDR3 residues: CASSLADRCPPYGYTF. DNA for the CDR3: TGCGCCAGCAGCCTGGCGGACAGGTGTCCCCCCTATGGCTACACCTTC.

The chain employs TRBV5-1 and TRBJ2-1, with TRBD1 identical over 7 bases. The V gene's germline CDR1 is SGHRS and CDR2 YFSETQ. The CDR3 is 15 residues long. Unmatched junction bases numbered 2, after V lost 0 bases and J lost 2 bases. The CDR3 spells CASSLEGGTYNEQFF. The CDR3 DNA follows: TGCGCCAGCAGCTTGGAAGGGGGCACCTACAATGAGCAGTTCTTC.

The chain combines TRBV4-1 with TRBJ1-5; D perhaps matches TRBD1 (6 bases). This CDR3 comprises 13 residues. V was clipped by 3 bases and J by 5 bases, with 8 bases between them. Germline values: CDR1 MGHRA, CDR2 YSYEKL. The CDR3 is CASSQQGHQPQHF. The CDR3 bases are TGCGCCAGCAGCCAGCAGGGGCATCAGCCCCAGCATTTT.

V and J are TRBV27 and TRBJ2-7, with 7 nucleotides matching TRBD2. Losses at the gene ends were 7 bases for V and 2 bases for J; bases not matched to a gene: 8. This CDR3 region has 14 residues. Germline assignment: CDR1 MNHEY and CDR2 SMNVEV (reference sequence). The CDR3 nucleotides are TGTGCCAGCAAGCGGAGCGCGGGGGCCTACGAGCAGTACTTC. Encoded protein: CASKRSAGAYEQYF.

This sequence joins TRBV27 and TRBJ2-3; TRBD2 matches at 13 bases. Unmatched junction bases numbered 4, after V lost 6 bases and J lost 4 bases. The CDR3 is 15 residues long. Germline V gives CDR1 MNHEY, CDR2 SMNVEV (reference sequence). The CDR3 is CASRSLAGGADTQYF. DNA of the CDR3: TGTGCCAGCAGATCACTAGCGGGAGGGGCAGATACGCAGTATTTT.

This sequence joins TRBV9 and TRBJ2-1; 7 bases agree with TRBD2. The CDR3 consists of 14 residues. Germline CDR1 and CDR2: SGDLS and YYNGEE. The J segment lost 9 bases and the V segment lost 5 bases, leaving 11 bases of the junction unmatched. In DNA, the CDR3 is TGTGCCAGCAGTCTTGGGGGGGGTCTGGGTGAGCAGTTCTTC. Translated: CASSLGGGLGEQFF.

This sequence joins TRBV27 and TRBJ1-5; TRBD1 agrees at 10 bases. Germline V gene sequence: CDR1 MNHEY, CDR2 SMNVEV (reference sequence). CDR3 size: 15 residues. With V trimmed by 5 bases and J by 6 bases, 7 bases remained unmatched. In DNA, the CDR3 is TGTGCCAGCAGTGGGGGACAGGGGTTCGGTCAGCCCCAGCATTTT. This encodes CASSGGQGFGQPQHF.

The chain has TRBV4-3 and TRBJ1-2; unclear D gene. Trimming shortened V by 5 bases and J by 2 bases, and 18 bases separated the two germline ends. The CDR3 extends over 16 amino acids. Germline V gene sequence: CDR1 LGHNA, CDR2 YSLEER. The CDR3 spells CASSLTTVNQNYGYTF. CDR3 nucleotide sequence: TGCGCCAGCAGCTTGACCACAGTGAACCAAAACTATGGCTACACCTTC.

V usage is TRBV5-4 and J usage is TRBJ1-4, with D possibly matching TRBD1 (5 bases). CDR3 size: 15 residues. The V and J ends lost 3 bases and 8 bases respectively, with 17 bases between them. CDR1 is SGHNT and CDR2 is YYREEE in the germline V gene (reference sequence). The CDR3: CASSWQGRPREKLFF. The CDR3 coding sequence is TGTGCCAGCAGCTGGCAGGGCAGACCTAGGGAAAAACTGTTTTTT.

The rearrangement links TRBV9 to TRBJ2-6; D gene ambiguous. Germline loops: CDR1 SGDLS, CDR2 YYNGEE. The V and J ends lost 7 bases and 5 bases respectively, with 22 bases between them. This CDR3 comprises 17 residues. CDR3 DNA sequence: TGTGCCAGCTTTATGAGGTACAAACAAAGTCGGGCCAACGTCCTGACTTTC. Protein sequence: CASFMRYKQSRANVLTF.

The rearrangement uses TRBV12-5 and TRBJ1-1, with 9 nucleotides matching TRBD1. CDR1 and CDR2 (germline): LGHNT, FRNRAP. Germline trimming cut 3 bases from V and 4 bases from J; bases unmatched to any gene: 3. This CDR3 spans 14 amino acids. The CDR3 bases are TGTGCTAGTGGTTTACAGGGGGCGGGCACTGAAGCTTTCTTT. It specifies CASGLQGAGTEAFF.